The source of this T cell receptor (beta chain) is a study of glioma-infiltrating T cells after dendritic cell vaccination. Study-wide context: Samples are from glioblastoma patients in Phase I and II dendritic cell vaccine trials. Patients received three intradermal dendritic cell vaccine injections at biweekly intervals. Dendritic cells derived from monocytes and pulsed with autologous tumor lysate formed the vaccine.

The junction had 6 bases not matched to a gene; V was cut back by 0 bases and J by 5 bases. Germline CDR1 MNHNS, CDR2 SASEGT. This CDR3 spans 15 amino acids. The primer mix had 60 V beta and 13 J beta primers. Profiling relied on immunoSEQ multiplex PCR, and the TCRdb table lists in-frame clones only, not all of them. The sample carries under 130,000 clones, 85% to 90% recorded once. Specified time point: after dendritic cell vaccination, including at tumor progression/relapse. The rearrangement uses TRBV6-1 and TRBJ2-5; 7 bases align to TRBD2. The TCR was taken from a human donor with glioblastoma. Source: blood, taken after dendritic cell vaccination. The CDR3 here is CASSEASGGWETQYF. The DNA of the CDR3 is TGTGCCAGCAGTGAAGCGTCGGGAGGCTGGGAGACCCAGTACTTC.